Shown below are 30 T cell receptor beta chains from a single sample sequenced in a study. TCRdb independently ran MiXCR on the RT-PCR reads; one entry per CDR3 protein. Of 650,000 to 800,000 distinct CDR3 sequences listed, 12% to 15% were seen once; the top ten hold 3.6%. Sequencing was carried out using memory CD4+ T cells from blood. All receptors come from a female donor in good health, serving as a healthy control.

The CDR3 DNA follows: TGTGCCAGCTCACCACCCCCTACGGCCGATGAGCAGTTCTTC. This gives the protein CASSPPPTADEQFF. V and J are TRBV18 and TRBJ2-1, with unresolved D. Trimming took off 0 bases at V and 8 bases at J, with 11 bases between the two ends. From germline, CDR1 is KGHSH and CDR2 LQKENI. CDR3 length equals 14 residues. The full variable domain, its missing parts supplied by reference TRBV18 and TRBJ2-1, is NAGVMQNPRHLVRRRGQEARLRCSPMKGHSHVYWYRQLPEEGLKFMVYLQKENIIDESGMPKERFSAEFPKEGPSILRIQQVVRGDSAAYFCASSPPPTADEQFFGPGTRLTVL.

The sample holds a few counts of this clonotype. This sequence joins TRBV4-1 and TRBJ2-5; 10 bases line up with TRBD2. The germline V gene encodes CDR1 MGHRA and CDR2 YSYEKL. V lost 3 bases and J lost 2; bases outside the gene matches: 6. The CDR3 spans 16 residues. The CDR3 protein is CASSQSSGSTQETQYF. The CDR3 coding sequence is TGCGCCAGCAGCCAGTCTAGCGGGAGTACGCAAGAGACCCAGTACTTC.

The chain joins TRBV9 to TRBJ2-3; TRBD2 might be the D (5 bases). The V end was cut by 7 bases, the J end by 0 bases, with 12 bases between. This CDR3 has 14 residues. The germline V gene encodes CDR1 SGDLS and CDR2 YYNGEE. The CDR3 nucleotides are TGTGCCAGCGGGAAAAGGGAGAGCACAGATACGCAGTATTTT. Its protein product is CASGKRESTDTQYF.

This clonotype occurred a few times. This CDR3 reads CASSQVLAGGEQFF. The CDR3 DNA is TGTGCCAGCAGCCAGGTGCTAGCGGGAGGGGAGCAGTTCTTC. V gene TRBV4-2 combines with J gene TRBJ2-1; 12 bases map to TRBD2. The CDR3 extends over 14 amino acids. Losses at the gene ends were 3 bases for V and 10 bases for J; bases not matched to a gene: 4. Germline assignment: CDR1 LGHNA and CDR2 YNFKEQ.

In this sample, this clonotype turned up many times. The J gene is TRBJ2-7, the V gene TRBV20-1; 9 bases match TRBD2. There are 13 residues in the CDR3. With 4 bases clipped from V and 3 bases from J, the junction kept 4 bases outside the gene matches. Looked up from germline, CDR1 is DFQATT and CDR2 is SNEGSKA (reference sequence). CDR3 protein: CSATSGVNYEQYF. The CDR3 DNA sequence: TGCAGTGCTACTAGCGGGGTGAACTACGAGCAGTACTTC.

This clonotype appeared once. The V call is TRBV20-1, the J call TRBJ2-1; weak D call: TRBD2 (6 bases). This CDR3 comprises 15 residues. V lost 5 bases to trimming and J lost 4 bases, with 18 bases between them. CDR1 is DFQATT and CDR2 is SNEGSKA in the germline V gene (reference sequence). In DNA form, the CDR3 reads TGCAGTGCTGGACCGGACTACCGGATGTACAATGAGCAGTTCTTC. Translation: CSAGPDYRMYNEQFF.

The rearrangement uses TRBV27 and TRBJ2-2; TRBD1 matches 8 bases. Germline values: CDR1 MNHEY, CDR2 SMNVEV (reference sequence). This CDR3 spans 18 amino acids. The trim removed 7 bases at V and 7 bases at J, leaving 20 bases unmatched. The DNA of the CDR3 is TGTGCCAGCACTCAAAGCAGGCAGGGGGCCCCCCTGGGCGGGGAGCTGTTTTTT. Amino acids: CASTQSRQGAPLGGELFF.

This clonotype was observed a handful of times. This sequence joins TRBV20-1 and TRBJ2-7, with 11 positions matching TRBD1. The CDR3 length is 14 residues. Losses at the gene ends were 2 bases for V and 5 bases for J; bases not matched to a gene: 5. CDR1 is DFQATT and CDR2 is SNEGSKA in the germline V gene (reference sequence). CDR3: CSARPGTGGHEQYF. The CDR3 DNA reads TGCAGTGCTAGACCCGGGACAGGGGGTCACGAGCAGTACTTC.

This clonotype has only a few counts. CDR3 DNA sequence: TGCGCCAGCAGCTTGATGGCTGTGGACCTCAATACGCAGTATTTT. Its translation is CASSLMAVDLNTQYF. The chain is built from TRBV5-1 and TRBJ2-3; unclear D gene. This CDR3 region has 15 residues. The germline V gene encodes CDR1 SGHRS and CDR2 YFSETQ. The germline V and J ends were trimmed by 1 base and 7 bases, with 16 bases remaining between them. Full variable domain (rest looked up from reference TRBV5-1 and TRBJ2-3): KAGVTQTPRYLIKTRGQQVTLSCSPISGHRSVSWYQQTPGQGLQFLFEYFSETQRNKGNFPGRFSGRQFSNSRSEMNVSTLELGDSALYLCASSLMAVDLNTQYFGPGTRLTVL.

The V call is TRBV7-2, the J call TRBJ2-1; 8 positions match TRBD2. The ends lost 2 bases at V and 6 bases at J; junction bases unmatched: 6. The CDR3 is made up of 15 amino acids. CDR1 is SGHTA, CDR2 FQGNSA, per germline. The chain's CDR3 is CASSLWGLVSNEQFF. Written as DNA, the CDR3 is TGTGCCAGCAGCTTATGGGGACTAGTTAGCAATGAGCAGTTCTTC.

The chain couples TRBV4-2 to TRBJ1-2, with D unclear. Germline V CDR1 and CDR2: LGHNA, YNFKEQ. V lost 10 bases, J lost 1 base, and 13 bases lay in between. The length of the CDR3 is 13 residues. The CDR3 reads CATSDLGNYGYTF. Written as DNA, the CDR3 is TGTGCCACCTCGGACCTGGGTAACTATGGCTACACCTTC.

This chain links TRBV7-8 with TRBJ1-3; a weak D match, TRBD1 (5 bases). Germline CDR1 is SGHVS and CDR2 is FQNEAQ. Trimming removed 5 bases at V and 0 bases at J, with 11 bases between. The CDR3 runs to 15 residues. CDR3 in DNA: TGTGCCAGCAGCCCTTCGGGGGGCTCTGGAAACACCATATATTTT. Translated: CASSPSGGSGNTIYF.

This clonotype has at least ten counts. The gene calls are TRBV15 and TRBJ2-5; D is perhaps TRBD2 (6 bases). CDR1 and CDR2 (germline): LNHNV, YYDKDF (reference sequence). The CDR3 sequence is 13 residues long. Between the trimmed V and J ends, which lost 3 bases and 5 bases, there was a span of 10 bases. The CDR3, as DNA: TGTGCCACCAGCAGGGGGCTAGCGGAGACCCAGTACTTC. Translating it yields CATSRGLAETQYF.

The V and J genes are TRBV12-3 or TRBV12-4 and TRBJ2-1, with TRBD2 matching over 10 bases. CDR3 length: 16 amino acids. J gave up 3 bases and V 5 bases, and 7 bases lay outside the gene matches. The CDR3 DNA follows: TGTGCCAGCAGTCCCCCAGCGGGAGGGGTCTACAATGAGCAGTTCTTC. Protein sequence: CASSPPAGGVYNEQFF.

This clonotype came up a few times. The chain uses TRBV6-5 and TRBJ1-1, with a weak D call TRBD1 (6 bases). Trimming took 5 bases from V and 4 from J, leaving 20 bases between them. CDR3 length: 16 amino acids. Per the germline V gene, CDR1 is MNHEY and CDR2 is SVGAGI. Here the CDR3 reads CASSVRTDPWGTEAFF. The CDR3 DNA sequence: TGTGCCAGCAGTGTACGGACAGACCCCTGGGGCACTGAAGCTTTCTTT.

This clonotype occurred many times. The junction departs from the called germline gene at one end, perhaps through a read error. The chain uses TRBV7-3 and TRBJ1-3; D is unclear. This CDR3 has 14 amino acids. Germline V gene data show CDR1 as SGHTA and CDR2 as FQGTGA. This CDR3 is CASSPGFSGNTIYF. CDR3 DNA sequence: TGCGCCAGCAGCCCGGGATTCTCTGGAAACACCATATATTTT.

This clonotype has ten or more counts. J is TRBJ1-3 and V is TRBV29-1, with a tentative D call TRBD1 (5 bases). The V gene's germline CDR1 is SQVTM and CDR2 ANQGSEA. This CDR3 is 14 amino acids long. Trimming left V 4 bases short and J 0 bases short, with 10 bases between. The CDR3 sequence: CSVGGGGSGNTIYF. The CDR3, as DNA: TGCAGCGTTGGGGGCGGGGGCTCTGGAAACACCATATATTTT.

The rearrangement links TRBV5-1 to TRBJ2-1, with TRBD2 identical over 9 bases. V shed 2 bases, J shed 5 bases, and the junction held 5 bases outside the gene matches. Germline V gene sequence: CDR1 SGHRS, CDR2 YFSETQ. The CDR3 sequence is 15 residues long. CDR3 region: CASSFLAGIDNEQFF. The CDR3 nucleotides are TGCGCCAGCAGCTTCCTAGCGGGAATAGACAATGAGCAGTTCTTC.

The chain recombines TRBV30 with TRBJ2-7, with D maybe TRBD2 (6 bases). V dropped 2 bases and J dropped 3 bases, with 14 bases sitting between them. Germline loops: CDR1 GTSNPN, CDR2 SVGIG (reference sequence). The CDR3 runs 14 residues. The CDR3 DNA sequence: TGTGCCTGGAGTCTGGCGGGGACGGGCTACGAGCAGTACTTC. This translates into CAWSLAGTGYEQYF.

This clonotype showed up many times. The chain links TRBV5-1 to TRBJ2-2; D uncertain. CDR3 length: 14 amino acids. Germline CDR1 SGHRS, CDR2 YFSETQ. V lost 4 bases to trimming and J lost 5 bases, with 12 bases between them. For the CDR3, the DNA is TGCGCCAGCAGCCGTCCCGCCGTGACCGGGGAGCTGTTTTTT. Amino acid sequence: CASSRPAVTGELFF.

This rearrangement joins TRBV9 to TRBJ1-2; a possible D gene is TRBD1 (5 bases). The CDR3 is 15 residues long. Germline V gene data show CDR1 as SGDLS and CDR2 as YYNGEE. The V end lost 0 bases, the J end lost 4 bases, and 13 bases lay between the germline ends. The CDR3 nucleotides read TGTGCCAGCAGCGTAGAGCCGGGGCCGTTCTATGGCTACACCTTC. It yields the protein CASSVEPGPFYGYTF.

This clonotype was detected only a few times. The V call is TRBV7-2, the J call TRBJ2-4, with D perhaps TRBD2 (5 bases). Trimming left V 1 base short and J 7 bases short, with 14 bases between. This CDR3 is built from 15 residues. The germline CDR1 and CDR2 sequences are SGHTA and FQGNSA. CDR3 sequence: CASSLVYGMMNIQYF. The CDR3 coding sequence is TGTGCCAGCAGCTTAGTGTACGGGATGATGAACATTCAGTACTTC.

In this sample, this clonotype turned up many times. The chain carries TRBV27 and TRBJ2-7; the D is unclear. Trimming stripped 1 base from V and 3 bases from J, with 13 bases between. This CDR3 spans 15 amino acids. CDR1 and CDR2 from the germline V gene are MNHEY and SMNVEV (reference sequence). The CDR3 nucleotides are TGTGCCAGCAGTTTATTCATGACCCGCGGCTACGAGCAGTACTTC. Protein sequence: CASSLFMTRGYEQYF.

The CDR3 protein is CSASPRGRPSYNEQFF. The DNA for the CDR3 is TGCAGTGCTAGCCCCAGGGGGCGCCCCTCCTACAATGAGCAGTTCTTC. The chain couples TRBV20-1 to TRBJ2-1, with 8 bases lining up with TRBD1. Germline loops: CDR1 DFQATT, CDR2 SNEGSKA (reference sequence). The junction had 7 bases not matched to a gene; V was cut back by 3 bases and J by 0 bases. CDR3 length equals 16 residues.

The V and J genes are TRBV20-1 and TRBJ2-3; the match to TRBD2 covers 9 bases. Germline values: CDR1 DFQATT, CDR2 SNEGSKA (reference sequence). J was trimmed by 4 bases and V by 5 bases; bases with no gene match: 1. CDR3 size: 12 residues. CDR3 protein: CSARTSADTQYF. The CDR3 DNA reads TGCAGTGCTCGGACTAGCGCAGATACGCAGTATTTT.

This rearrangement joins TRBV7-8 to TRBJ1-5; 7 bases are a match to TRBD1. CDR1 is SGHVS and CDR2 is FQNEAQ in the germline V gene. With V trimmed by 3 bases and J by 0 bases, 5 bases remained unmatched. The CDR3 is made up of 16 amino acids. CDR3: CASSLRQGYSNQPQHF. For the CDR3, the DNA is TGTGCCAGCAGCTTGCGACAGGGATATAGCAATCAGCCCCAGCATTTT.

This clonotype was detected many times. The rearrangement uses TRBV27 and TRBJ1-2, with a tentative D call TRBD1 (5 bases). The V and J ends lost 3 bases and 6 bases respectively, with 17 bases between them. The CDR3 extends over 15 amino acids. Germline loops: CDR1 MNHEY, CDR2 SMNVEV (reference sequence). The CDR3 DNA follows: TGTGCCAGCAGTTTTATCTCTGGGACGGCCCATGGCTACACCTTC. Translated: CASSFISGTAHGYTF.

The chain couples TRBV20-1 to TRBJ2-7; D possibly corresponds to TRBD1 (6 bases). The V gene lost 6 bases and the J gene lost 0 bases, with 15 bases spanning the gap. This CDR3 comprises 14 residues. Germline V gives CDR1 DFQATT, CDR2 SNEGSKA (reference sequence). The chain's CDR3 is CSAKTGTPSYEQYF. CDR3 bases: TGCAGTGCCAAAACCGGGACACCCTCCTACGAGCAGTACTTC.

The chain's CDR3 is CASSPGTPGTEAFF. The DNA for the CDR3 is TGTGCCAGCTCCCCGGGGACCCCCGGCACTGAAGCTTTCTTT. The V and J genes are TRBV18 and TRBJ1-1; tentatively, D is TRBD1 (5 bases). Germline loops: CDR1 KGHSH, CDR2 LQKENI. V was pared by 6 bases and J by 4 bases, with 15 bases between. CDR3 size: 14 residues.

The chain couples TRBV5-1 to TRBJ2-7, with D possibly TRBD2 on 6 matching bases. The germline V gene encodes CDR1 SGHRS and CDR2 YFSETQ. Trimming removed 4 bases from V and 1 base from J, with 12 bases in between. The CDR3 has 14 amino acids. The CDR3 loop is CASSVEGRSYEQYF. The DNA of the CDR3 is TGCGCCAGCAGCGTGGAGGGCCGGTCCTACGAGCAGTACTTC.